The source of this T cell receptor beta chain is a study of blood T cell repertoires in COVID-19. Repertoires were generated with immunoSEQ multiplex PCR, while TCRdb's copy carries only in-frame clones and drops some. The data hold around 110,000 clones, with 86% observed a single time. The junction had 2 bases not matched to a gene; V was cut back by 0 bases and J by 0 bases. The germline gives CDR1 SGHVS, CDR2 FQNEAQ. This CDR3 has 17 amino acids. Source material: peripheral blood. The sequence was collected from a man between 35 and 55 years old with acute or convalescent COVID-19. The chain recombines TRBV7-8 with TRBJ2-6; the match to TRBD1 covers 7 bases. The CDR3 nucleotides read TGTGCCAGCAGCTTAGCGGGGACAGCCTCTGGGGCCAACGTCCTGACTTTC. Translating gives CASSLAGTASGANVLTF.